Listed here are 29 T cell receptor beta chains from one sample, sequenced in a study of early stage breast cancer tumors. Sequencing used immunoSEQ multiplex PCR; TCRdb keeps in-frame clones, though not all of them. Here the sample spans around 20,000 clones, around 80% being singletons. Sequencing used blood. The source is a person aged 70 to 85 with breast cancer.

The chain's CDR3 is CAISGGRPNTEAFF. The CDR3 nucleotides read TGTGCCATCAGTGGAGGGCGTCCGAACACTGAAGCTTTCTTT. The chain uses TRBV10-3 and TRBJ1-1; unclear D gene. CDR1 ENHRY and CDR2 SYGVKD come from the germline V gene. This CDR3 is built from 14 residues. The V and J ends lost 4 bases and 1 base respectively, with 10 bases between them.

J is TRBJ2-1 and V is TRBV7-2, with a possible D match to TRBD1 (6 bases). The CDR3 is 15 amino acids. The V and J ends lost 6 bases and 4 bases respectively, with 16 bases between them. CDR1 SGHTA and CDR2 FQGNSA come from the germline V gene. The CDR3 sequence: CASRTTGPRYNEQFF. The CDR3 DNA is TGTGCCAGCAGGACGACAGGCCCCAGGTACAATGAGCAGTTCTTC.

The rearrangement joins TRBV5-6 to TRBJ1-6, with 10 bases identical to TRBD1. Unmatched junction bases numbered 3, after V lost 0 bases and J lost 9 bases. Germline CDR1 reads SGHDT; CDR2 reads YYEEEE. This CDR3 region has 15 residues. This chain's CDR3 is CASSLVDRGASPLHF. CDR3 in DNA: TGTGCCAGCAGCTTGGTGGACAGGGGGGCTTCACCCCTCCACTTT. Drawing the rest from reference TRBV5-6 and TRBJ1-6, the complete variable domain is DAGVTQSPTHLIKTRGQQVTLRCSPKSGHDTVSWYQQALGQGPQFIFQYYEEEERQRGNFPDRFSGHQFPNYSSELNVNALLLGDSALYLCASSLVDRGASPLHFGNGTRLTVT.

The gene calls are TRBV4-1 and TRBJ1-4, with a possible D match to TRBD1 (6 bases). The germline V gene has CDR1 MGHRA and CDR2 YSYEKL. The CDR3 sequence is 14 residues long. Trimming stripped 4 bases from V and 5 bases from J, with 11 bases between. In nucleotides, the CDR3 is TGCGCCAGCAGCCCGGACAGCGAAAATGAAAAACTGTTTTTT. This sequence encodes CASSPDSENEKLFF.

The chain couples TRBV30 to TRBJ1-2; 8 bases map to TRBD1. V lost 8 bases, J lost 4 bases, and 9 bases stayed unmatched. In germline, CDR1 is GTSNPN, CDR2 SVGIG (reference sequence). The CDR3 extends over 13 amino acids. In nucleotides, the CDR3 is TGTGCCCAAGACGGCAGGGGGCTCTATGGCTACACCTTC. Its protein product is CAQDGRGLYGYTF.

The chain is built from TRBV28 and TRBJ2-7, with 8 nucleotides matching TRBD2. The CDR3 contains 13 residues. Germline trimming cut 10 bases from V and 5 bases from J; bases unmatched to any gene: 10. Germline CDR1 is MDHEN and CDR2 is SYDVKM. This CDR3 is CATIGRGGHEQYF. The CDR3 DNA is TGTGCCACCATCGGCCGGGGGGGCCACGAGCAGTACTTC.

The chain is built from TRBV6-6 and TRBJ2-7, with 11 bases fitting TRBD1. The length of the CDR3 is 15 residues. The trim removed 4 bases at V and 6 bases at J, leaving 8 bases unmatched. The V gene's germline CDR1 is MNHNY and CDR2 SVGAGI (reference sequence). The CDR3 nucleotides are TGTGCCAGCAGTTTAACACCGGGACAGGGGGGCGAGCAGTACTTC. It codes for CASSLTPGQGGEQYF.

The V gene is TRBV2, the J gene TRBJ1-2; D is undetermined. Trimming shortened V by 2 bases and J by 5 bases, and 6 bases separated the two germline ends. The CDR3 has 12 residues. Germline V lookup: CDR1 SNHLY, CDR2 FYNNEI. CDR3: CASSEQTYGYTF. The CDR3 bases are TGTGCCAGCAGTGAACAGACATATGGCTACACCTTC. Filled out from reference TRBV2 and TRBJ1-2, the complete variable domain reads EPEVTQTPSHQVTQMGQEVILRCVPISNHLYFYWYRQILGQKVEFLVSFYNNEISEKSEIFDDQFSVERPDGSNFTLKIRSTKLEDSAMYFCASSEQTYGYTFGSGTRLTVV.

The J gene is TRBJ2-7, the V gene TRBV19; a possible D gene is TRBD2 (7 bases). The germline gives CDR1 LNHDA, CDR2 SQIVND (reference sequence). The CDR3 spans 15 residues. Trimming took 3 bases from V and 2 from J, leaving 14 bases between them. CDR3 protein: CASSIQRGATYEQYF. CDR3 coding DNA: TGTGCCAGTAGTATCCAACGGGGGGCAACCTACGAGCAGTACTTC.

The gene calls are TRBV2 and TRBJ2-4; no firm D call. This CDR3 spans 11 amino acids. The V gene's germline CDR1 is SNHLY and CDR2 FYNNEI. The V end lost 4 bases, the J end lost 8 bases, and 6 bases lay between the germline ends. The DNA of the CDR3 is TGTGCCAGCAGTGGAGAGGACATTCAGTACTTC. It codes for CASSGEDIQYF.

V usage is TRBV7-9 and J usage is TRBJ2-1; 11 bases match TRBD1. CDR1 and CDR2 from the germline V gene are SEHNR and FQNEAQ (reference sequence). The CDR3 sequence is 16 residues long. Germline trimming cut 5 bases from V and 4 bases from J; bases unmatched to any gene: 7. Written as DNA, the CDR3 is TGTGCCAGCAGCCCACGGACAGGGGGCGCTTACAATGAGCAGTTCTTC. Protein product: CASSPRTGGAYNEQFF. Based on the CDR3 plus reference TRBV7-9 and TRBJ2-1, the full variable domain is DTGVSQNPRHKITKRGQNVTFRCDPISEHNRLYWYRQTLGQGPEFLTYFQNEAQLEKSRLLSDRFSAERPKGSFSTLEIQRTEQGDSAMYLCASSPRTGGAYNEQFFGPGTRLTVL.

J is TRBJ1-1 and V is TRBV19, with TRBD1 matching 7 bases. This CDR3 spans 14 amino acids. Looked up from germline, CDR1 is LNHDA and CDR2 is SQIVND (reference sequence). Losses at the gene ends were 5 bases for V and 6 bases for J; bases not matched to a gene: 9. This chain's CDR3 is CASSSQGVSPEAFF. The CDR3 region has the DNA TGTGCCAGTAGTTCTCAGGGGGTCTCGCCTGAAGCTTTCTTT.

The sample holds one count of this clone. V usage is TRBV27 and J usage is TRBJ2-6; 10 bases fit TRBD1. The V gene end was trimmed by 5 bases and the J gene end by 3 bases; junction bases not matched to a gene: 10. The germline CDR1 and CDR2 sequences are MNHEY and SMNVEV (reference sequence). This CDR3 has 18 residues. CDR3 bases: TGTGCCAGCAGTCTAGACAGGGGGCCCTTAGGTGGGGCCAACGTCCTGACTTTC. Amino acid sequence: CASSLDRGPLGGANVLTF.

The chain's CDR3 is CASSYSTTAGAAGYTF. The DNA of the CDR3 is TGTGCCAGCAGTTACTCGACTACGGCAGGGGCGGCCGGCTACACCTTC. This chain links TRBV6-6 with TRBJ1-2; TRBD1 is a possible D gene (6 bases). V lost 0 bases and J lost 8, with 19 bases in between. This CDR3 is 16 amino acids long. Germline-derived CDR1 and CDR2 are MNHNY and SVGAGI (reference sequence).

This chain joins TRBV19 and TRBJ1-2; D call uncertain. The germline CDR1 and CDR2 sequences are LNHDA and SQIVND (reference sequence). V lost 10 bases and J lost 8, with 20 bases in between. The length of the CDR3 is 13 residues. The CDR3 sequence: CAILGSEEEGYTF. The DNA for the CDR3 is TGTGCCATCCTCGGGTCGGAGGAAGAGGGCTACACCTTC.

The genes are TRBV5-1 and TRBJ2-3; TRBD2 matches at 10 bases. Germline assignment: CDR1 SGHRS and CDR2 YFSETQ. There are 15 residues in the CDR3. V was pared by 0 bases and J by 4 bases, with 2 bases of the junction left unmatched. The CDR3 protein is CASSLVAGGPDTQYF. CDR3 in DNA: TGCGCCAGCAGCTTGGTAGCGGGGGGCCCAGATACGCAGTATTTT. Variable domain in full (rest from reference TRBV5-1 and TRBJ2-3): KAGVTQTPRYLIKTRGQQVTLSCSPISGHRSVSWYQQTPGQGLQFLFEYFSETQRNKGNFPGRFSGRQFSNSRSEMNVSTLELGDSALYLCASSLVAGGPDTQYFGPGTRLTVL.

The chain combines TRBV5-8 with TRBJ1-1; D remains ambiguous. CDR3 length equals 13 residues. Germline CDR1 reads SGHTS; CDR2 reads YDEGEE. Trimming left V 3 bases short and J 1 base short, with 7 bases between. The CDR3 here is CASSSRRNTEAFF. CDR3 nucleotide sequence: TGTGCCAGCAGCTCTAGACGGAACACTGAAGCTTTCTTT.

The rearrangement joins TRBV5-8 to TRBJ2-5, with a possible D match to TRBD2 (7 bases). Per germline, CDR1 SGHTS and CDR2 YDEGEE. Trimming took 2 bases from V and 4 from J, leaving 12 bases between them. The CDR3 loop spans 14 amino acids. The CDR3 sequence: CASSLRGGAETQYF. The DNA for the CDR3 is TGTGCCAGCAGCTTAAGAGGGGGGGCAGAGACCCAGTACTTC.

The chain combines TRBV7-3 with TRBJ2-2, with D possibly being TRBD1 (6 bases). V was cut by 6 bases and J by 6 bases, with 14 bases left in between. The CDR3 covers 14 residues. Germline V gene data show CDR1 as SGHTA and CDR2 as FQGTGA. The DNA of the CDR3 is TGTGCCAGCAGAGAACAGGGAGTGGCCGGGGAGCTGTTTTTT. Amino acids: CASREQGVAGELFF.

This clone appeared a single time. The CDR3 sequence: CASSLISGRNTDTQYF. The CDR3 bases are TGCGCCAGCAGCTTAATTAGCGGACGTAACACAGATACGCAGTATTTT. This chain links TRBV5-1 with TRBJ2-3, with D tentatively TRBD2 (6 bases). CDR3 length: 16 amino acids. CDR1 and CDR2 (germline): SGHRS, YFSETQ. V lost 2 bases and J lost 2, with 15 bases in between. The full variable domain, completed using reference TRBV5-1 and TRBJ2-3, is KAGVTQTPRYLIKTRGQQVTLSCSPISGHRSVSWYQQTPGQGLQFLFEYFSETQRNKGNFPGRFSGRQFSNSRSEMNVSTLELGDSALYLCASSLISGRNTDTQYFGPGTRLTVL.

V and J are TRBV2 and TRBJ2-5, with D perhaps TRBD2 (6 bases). Trimming removed 4 bases from V and 1 base from J, with 10 bases in between. CDR3 size: 14 residues. Germline CDR1 reads SNHLY; CDR2 reads FYNNEI. The CDR3: CASSGAGSQETQYF. In DNA, the CDR3 is TGTGCCAGCAGTGGGGCGGGGAGCCAAGAGACCCAGTACTTC.

The V and J genes are TRBV7-8 and TRBJ1-5, with D possibly being TRBD1 (5 bases). The CDR3 has 14 residues. The V and J ends lost 0 bases and 4 bases respectively, with 7 bases between them. The V gene's germline CDR1 is SGHVS and CDR2 FQNEAQ. The CDR3 DNA follows: TGTGCCAGCAGCTTAGCGCGGGGGAATCAGCCCCAGCATTTT. This gives the protein CASSLARGNQPQHF. Full variable domain (rest looked up from reference TRBV7-8 and TRBJ1-5): GAGVSQSPRYKVAKRGQDVALRCDPISGHVSLFWYQQALGQGPEFLTYFQNEAQLDKSGLPSDRFFAERPEGSVSTLKIQRTQQEDSAVYLCASSLARGNQPQHFGDGTRLSIL.

V gene TRBV10-3 combines with J gene TRBJ1-3, with D tentatively TRBD1 (5 bases). This CDR3 has 12 amino acids. Between the trimmed V and J ends, which lost 6 bases and 5 bases, there was a span of 8 bases. Germline assignment: CDR1 ENHRY and CDR2 SYGVKD. CDR3: CAISPDRNTIYF. As DNA, the CDR3 is TGTGCCATCAGCCCGGACAGAAACACCATATATTTT.

CDR3 sequence (DNA): TGTGCCTGGAGTGCACAGGGGCTCAGTGGCTACACCTTC. It specifies CAWSAQGLSGYTF. This rearrangement joins TRBV30 to TRBJ1-2, with TRBD1 matching over 7 bases. With 1 base clipped from V and 7 bases from J, the junction kept 6 bases outside the gene matches. The germline V gene encodes CDR1 GTSNPN and CDR2 SVGIG (reference sequence). The CDR3 consists of 13 residues.

The chain joins TRBV9 to TRBJ2-1; 8 nucleotides line up with TRBD2. CDR1 and CDR2 (germline): SGDLS, YYNGEE. This CDR3 comprises 15 residues. Trimming at V came to 0 bases and at J to 4 bases, leaving 3 bases not matched to a gene. This chain's CDR3 is CASSVGAGAYNEQFF. Here the CDR3 DNA reads TGTGCCAGCAGCGTAGGAGCGGGGGCGTACAATGAGCAGTTCTTC. Looking up the rest from reference TRBV9 and TRBJ2-1 gives the full variable domain: DSGVTQTPKHLITATGQRVTLRCSPRSGDLSVYWYQQSLDQGLQFLIQYYNGEERAKGNILERFSAQQFPDLHSELNLSSLELGDSALYFCASSVGAGAYNEQFFGPGTRLTVL.

The chain links TRBV6-5 to TRBJ2-1; 9 nucleotides line up with TRBD2. The CDR3 runs 14 residues. Per germline, CDR1 MNHEY and CDR2 SVGAGI. Germline trimming cut 6 bases from V and 6 bases from J; bases unmatched to any gene: 6. CDR3 sequence: CASRIAGGPNEQFF. The CDR3 DNA is TGTGCCAGCAGAATCGCGGGGGGGCCCAATGAGCAGTTCTTC.

The gene calls are TRBV30 and TRBJ1-3; 7 positions agree with TRBD1. CDR3 length equals 17 residues. V lost 2 bases and J lost 4; bases outside the gene matches: 14. CDR1 is GTSNPN and CDR2 is SVGIG in the germline V gene (reference sequence). Written as DNA, the CDR3 is TGTGCCTGGAGTCGGTTGGCAGGGGGAAGCCTAGGAAACACCATATATTTT. Its protein is CAWSRLAGGSLGNTIYF. Using reference TRBV30 and TRBJ1-3 for the parts outside the CDR3, the full variable domain is SQTIHQWPATLVQPVGSPLSLECTVEGTSNPNLYWYRQAAGRGLQLLFYSVGIGQISSEVPQNLSASRPQDRQFILSSKKLLLSDSGFYLCAWSRLAGGSLGNTIYFGEGSWLTVV.

The chain recombines TRBV6-4 with TRBJ2-2; 10 bases line up with TRBD1. The germline V gene has CDR1 MRHNA and CDR2 SNTAGT. V was pared by 7 bases and J by 5 bases, with 4 bases of the junction left unmatched. This CDR3 region has 14 residues. As DNA, the CDR3 is TGTGCCAGCAAGCCGGGACAGGGGACCGGGGAGCTGTTTTTT. Its translation is CASKPGQGTGELFF.

The J gene is TRBJ2-1, the V gene TRBV11-2; 7 nucleotides match TRBD2. V was clipped by 5 bases and J by 2 bases; unmatched bases: 9. The V gene's germline CDR1 is SGHAT and CDR2 FQNNGV. The CDR3 runs to 16 residues. CDR3 DNA sequence: TGTGCCAGCAGCCCGCGGACTAGTTGGACCTACAATGAGCAGTTCTTC. Protein product: CASSPRTSWTYNEQFF.